Listed below are T cell receptor beta chains from one sample, sequenced in a study of blood T cell repertoires in COVID-19. The data were produced by immunoSEQ multiplex PCR, yet TCRdb's version contains in-frame clones alone and is incomplete. The sample lists 100,000 or so clones, about 81% occurring once. The sequenced material came from peripheral blood. The receptors derive from a man between 60 and 75 years old with acute or convalescent COVID-19. CDR3s include the opening cysteine and the closing phenylalanine or tryptophan. A D gene is named only where the DNA matches it firmly.

>TRBD1|TRBV5-6|TRBJ2-2
CASSPDRGDTGELFF
TGTGCCAGCAGCCCGGACAGGGGAGATACCGGGGAGCTGTTTTTT
>-|TRBV5-4|TRBJ2-2
CASSLASSGRTGELFF
TGTGCCAGCAGCTTGGCTAGTTCGGGTCGGACCGGGGAGCTGTTTTTT
>-|TRBV21-1|TRBJ2-3
CASSKGQCADTQYF
TGTGCCAGCAGCAAAGGCCAGTGTGCAGATACGCAGTATTTT
>-|TRBV3-1/TRBV3-2|TRBJ2-7
CASSPYSVDSYEQYF
TGTGCCAGCAGCCCTTATAGCGTCGACTCCTACGAGCAGTACTTC
>-|TRBV11-2|TRBJ1-2
CASSLMGSPGYTF
TGTGCCAGCAGCTTAATGGGGAGCCCAGGCTACACCTTC
>TRBD2|TRBV27|TRBJ2-2
CASSFSGSHTGELFF
TGTGCCAGCAGTTTTAGCGGGAGTCACACCGGGGAGCTGTTTTTT
>-|TRBV7-9|TRBJ2-2
CASHSGAGELFF
TGTGCCAGTCACTCCGGGGCCGGGGAGCTGTTTTTT
>-|TRBV7-2|TRBJ2-3
CASRSSVSTDTQYF
TGTGCCAGCAGATCTAGCGTCAGCACAGATACGCAGTATTTT
>TRBD2|TRBV4-1|TRBJ2-3
CASSLLLAGGGTQYF
TGCGCCAGCAGCCTCCTACTCGCGGGAGGAGGTACGCAGTATTTT
>TRBD1|TRBV6-5|TRBJ2-2
CASSPWTGPTGELFF
TGTGCCAGCAGTCCCTGGACAGGACCGACCGGGGAGCTGTTTTTT
>TRBD1|TRBV15|TRBJ2-3
CATSRGTGAITDTQYF
TGTGCCACCAGCAGAGGGACAGGGGCCATCACAGATACGCAGTATTTT